Below, 30 T cell receptor beta chains from the same sample are listed, as sequenced in a study. TCRdb's table, derived via immunoSEQ multiplex PCR, lists solely in-frame clones and lacks some. Counted here are about 68,000 clones, 90% to 95% occurring once; the ten biggest clones make up roughly 4.2%. What was sequenced was PBMCs. The source is a man aged 40-49 years with rheumatoid arthritis.

The chain has TRBV10-3 and TRBJ2-1, with D unresolved. V was trimmed by 5 bases and J by 4 bases, leaving 15 bases between them. CDR3 size: 15 residues. The germline V gene encodes CDR1 ENHRY and CDR2 SYGVKD. The CDR3 nucleotides read TGTGCCATCAGTCGCAGGACCCTACAGTACAATGAGCAGTTCTTC. Its translation: CAISRRTLQYNEQFF.

The chain couples TRBV3-1 (or the pseudogene TRBV3-2) to TRBJ2-2; no reliable D call. Trimming cost V 2 bases and J 4 bases, with 8 bases left between them. Germline lookup yields CDR1 LGHDT and CDR2 YNNKEL (reference sequence). This CDR3 is built from 14 residues. The CDR3 is CASSQPGSTGELFF. The CDR3 DNA reads as TGTGCCAGCAGCCAACCGGGTTCCACCGGGGAGCTGTTTTTT.

This chain uses TRBV7-9 with TRBJ1-1; perhaps TRBD1 as D (5 bases). The length of the CDR3 is 14 residues. Trimming pared 1 base from V and 5 bases from J, leaving 11 bases between. Germline loops: CDR1 SEHNR, CDR2 FQNEAQ (reference sequence). The CDR3 DNA follows: TGTGCCAGCAGCTTAGGCCGGGACTATACTGAAGCTTTCTTT. This gives the protein CASSLGRDYTEAFF.

The rearrangement links TRBV9 to TRBJ1-6; TRBD1 aligns across 7 bases. CDR1 is SGDLS and CDR2 is YYNGEE in the germline V gene. V gave up 0 bases and J gave up 9 bases; unmatched junction bases: 12. CDR3 length equals 17 residues. CDR3: CASSVEGTALYGSPLHF. CDR3 DNA sequence: TGTGCCAGCAGCGTAGAGGGGACAGCCCTCTACGGTTCACCCCTCCACTTT.

The chain carries TRBV5-1 and TRBJ2-3; 9 nucleotides align to TRBD2. The CDR3 length is 19 residues. CDR1 and CDR2 (germline): SGHRS, YFSETQ. Trimming at V came to 0 bases and at J to 2 bases, leaving 13 bases not matched to a gene. The CDR3 loop is CASSLVPLFSGGLTDTQYF. CDR3 nucleotide sequence: TGCGCCAGCAGCTTGGTGCCCCTCTTCAGCGGGGGGCTCACAGATACGCAGTATTTT. The full variable domain, rest sourced from reference TRBV5-1 and TRBJ2-3, is KAGVTQTPRYLIKTRGQQVTLSCSPISGHRSVSWYQQTPGQGLQFLFEYFSETQRNKGNFPGRFSGRQFSNSRSEMNVSTLELGDSALYLCASSLVPLFSGGLTDTQYFGPGTRLTVL.

The rearrangement joins TRBV6-5 to TRBJ2-7; D might be TRBD1 (6 bases). Trimming pared 5 bases from V and 3 bases from J, leaving 14 bases between. This CDR3 has 14 residues. Germline loops: CDR1 MNHEY, CDR2 SVGAGI. In DNA form, the CDR3 reads TGTGCCAGCAGTACGGGGCAGGGGATCTACGAGCAGTACTTC. Residues: CASSTGQGIYEQYF.

The gene calls are TRBV3-1 (or the pseudogene TRBV3-2) and TRBJ1-2, with 9 bases matching TRBD1. Germline trimming cut 1 base from V and 2 bases from J; bases unmatched to any gene: 8. Germline loops: CDR1 LGHDT, CDR2 YNNKEL (reference sequence). The CDR3 spans 17 residues. The CDR3 is CASSQGGTGKENYGYTF. CDR3 DNA sequence: TGTGCCAGCAGCCAAGGAGGGACAGGGAAGGAAAACTATGGCTACACCTTC.

This chain connects TRBV11-2 to TRBJ1-4; possibly TRBD1 for D (6 bases). The CDR3 has 15 residues. Trimming removed 5 bases from V and 7 bases from J, with 17 bases in between. Per germline, CDR1 SGHAT and CDR2 FQNNGV. For the CDR3, the DNA is TGTGCCAGCAGCGGCAACAGGGCCAGTGTTGAAAAACTGTTTTTT. Protein product: CASSGNRASVEKLFF.

The genes are TRBV9 and TRBJ2-5, with 11 bases identical to TRBD2. Trimming at V came to 2 bases and at J to 5 bases, leaving 5 bases not matched to a gene. Germline loops: CDR1 SGDLS, CDR2 YYNGEE. This CDR3 region has 15 residues. The CDR3 is CASSVSGRAGETQYF. Written as DNA, the CDR3 is TGTGCCAGCAGCGTTAGCGGGAGGGCCGGGGAGACCCAGTACTTC.

The chain couples TRBV29-1 to TRBJ1-1; D is unresolved. Germline V gene lookup returns CDR1 SQVTM and CDR2 ANQGSEA. The ends were cut back, 0 bases at V and 4 bases at J, with 18 bases in the middle. The CDR3 runs to 16 residues. The CDR3 coding sequence is TGCAGCGTTGAAGACCTTACGGGTCCTCGACGCACTGAAGCTTTCTTT. It specifies CSVEDLTGPRRTEAFF.

The V gene is TRBV18, the J gene TRBJ1-1; 8 nucleotides align to TRBD1. J gave up 3 bases and V 2 bases, and 2 bases lay outside the gene matches. CDR3 length: 14 residues. CDR1 is KGHSH and CDR2 is LQKENI in the germline V gene. CDR3 DNA: TGTGCCAGCTCACCAATACAGGGGGACACTGAAGCTTTCTTT. Translated, it gives CASSPIQGDTEAFF.

This chain links TRBV6-2 or TRBV6-3 with TRBJ2-4, with D possibly being TRBD1 (6 bases). CDR1 MNHEY and CDR2 SVGEGT come from the germline V gene. The CDR3 consists of 16 residues. V lost 0 bases to trimming and J lost 0 bases, with 9 bases between them. CDR3 sequence (DNA): TGTGCCAGCAGTTACTCGGGGGCACTAGCCAAAAACATTCAGTACTTC. Its translation: CASSYSGALAKNIQYF.

This clone occurred once. The V and J genes are TRBV7-9 and TRBJ1-1, with 12 bases that match TRBD1. The length of the CDR3 is 17 residues. Germline values: CDR1 SEHNR, CDR2 FQNEAQ (reference sequence). The V and J ends lost 3 bases and 0 bases, in that order; junction bases with no gene match: 5. The CDR3 region is CASSFGTGGGMNTEAFF. CDR3 in DNA: TGTGCCAGCAGCTTCGGGACAGGGGGCGGCATGAACACTGAAGCTTTCTTT.

This CDR3 reads CASSLDRDLYGYTF. The CDR3 nucleotides are TGTGCCAGCAGCCTAGACAGGGACCTCTATGGCTACACCTTC. This chain links TRBV6-5 with TRBJ1-2, with 7 bases identical to TRBD1. Unmatched junction bases numbered 8, after V lost 6 bases and J lost 4 bases. CDR1 and CDR2 from the germline V gene are MNHEY and SVGAGI. There are 14 residues in the CDR3.

The chain uses TRBV19 and TRBJ1-1; no firm D call. The CDR3 runs to 11 residues. The V gene's germline CDR1 is LNHDA and CDR2 SQIVND (reference sequence). V lost 5 bases and J 9 bases, leaving 10 bases between the germline ends. As DNA, the CDR3 is TGTGCCAGTAGTTGGATGCGGCAAGCTTTCTTT. Amino acids: CASSWMRQAFF.

This chain links TRBV28 with TRBJ2-6; possibly TRBD1 for D (6 bases). The CDR3 contains 17 residues. The V gene's germline CDR1 is MDHEN and CDR2 SYDVKM. V lost 5 bases and J lost 0, with 14 bases in between. Here the CDR3 reads CASSKAGAYSGANVLTF. CDR3 sequence (DNA): TGTGCCAGCAGTAAAGCAGGGGCCTACTCTGGGGCCAACGTCCTGACTTTC.

V usage is TRBV28 and J usage is TRBJ2-7; tentatively, D is TRBD1 (5 bases). This CDR3 spans 15 amino acids. Trimming cost V 1 base and J 5 bases, with 15 bases left between them. Germline V gene data show CDR1 as MDHEN and CDR2 as SYDVKM. CDR3 bases: TGTGCCAGCAGTTTATCGACATCGGACACTGACGAGCAGTACTTC. Translation: CASSLSTSDTDEQYF.

The J gene is TRBJ2-7, the V gene TRBV10-2; 7 bases are a match to TRBD1. J was trimmed by 3 bases and V by 6 bases; bases with no gene match: 11. CDR1 WSHSY and CDR2 SAAADI come from the germline V gene. The CDR3 length is 15 residues. In DNA, the CDR3 is TGCGCCAGCAGCGATCCCCGACAGGGTTTCTACGAGCAGTACTTC. Encoded protein: CASSDPRQGFYEQYF.

This clone has only a few counts. In DNA form, the CDR3 reads TGTGCCAGCAGTTACGTGGACTCCTACGAGCAGTACTTC. Translated: CASSYVDSYEQYF. The chain is built from TRBV6-5 and TRBJ2-7; the D is unclear. Germline V CDR1 and CDR2: MNHEY, SVGAGI. This CDR3 has 13 amino acids. The V gene lost 2 bases and the J gene lost 0 bases, with 5 bases spanning the gap.

In its sample, this clone was seen once. This chain links TRBV5-1 with TRBJ1-2; perhaps TRBD1 as D (5 bases). V was trimmed by 4 bases and J by 5 bases, leaving 18 bases between them. The length of the CDR3 is 15 residues. The V gene's germline CDR1 is SGHRS and CDR2 YFSETQ. Written as DNA, the CDR3 is TGCGCCAGCAGCGCGACGCAGGGTTCCGGGTATGGCTACACCTTC. This codes for CASSATQGSGYGYTF.

The chain couples TRBV5-1 to TRBJ1-2; no firm D call. This CDR3 is built from 14 residues. Germline values: CDR1 SGHRS, CDR2 YFSETQ. V lost 4 bases to trimming and J lost 0 bases, with 10 bases between them. Here the CDR3 DNA reads TGCGCCAGCAGCCCCGATCCTTCTAACTATGGCTACACCTTC. Its translation is CASSPDPSNYGYTF.

The rearrangement uses TRBV19 and TRBJ2-3; 11 bases match TRBD2. From germline, CDR1 is LNHDA and CDR2 SQIVND (reference sequence). This CDR3 has 16 amino acids. Trimming took 9 bases from V and 5 from J; bases not matched to a gene: 13. This CDR3 reads CASQNRWLAGGDTQYF. The CDR3 DNA sequence: TGTGCCAGCCAAAATAGGTGGCTAGCGGGAGGAGATACGCAGTATTTT.

The genes are TRBV25-1 and TRBJ1-4, with a tentative D call TRBD1 (5 bases). Germline V gene lookup returns CDR1 MGHDK and CDR2 SYGVNS. This CDR3 region has 16 residues. The V end lost 5 bases, the J end lost 8 bases, and 21 bases lay between the germline ends. This CDR3 is CASSPQIGQGEEKLFF. The CDR3 nucleotides read TGTGCCAGCAGTCCCCAGATCGGTCAGGGAGAGGAAAAACTGTTTTTT.

The chain joins TRBV6-5 to TRBJ1-2; D is undetermined. This CDR3 has 12 amino acids. The germline CDR1 and CDR2 sequences are MNHEY and SVGAGI. The V and J ends lost 6 bases and 9 bases respectively, with 14 bases between them. CDR3 in DNA: TGTGCCAGCAGCCAAGGGAGAGGAAGCTACACCTTC. It specifies CASSQGRGSYTF.

The chain recombines TRBV25-1 with TRBJ2-7; D call uncertain. V lost 1 base to trimming and J lost 6 bases, with 13 bases between them. The CDR3 runs to 14 residues. Germline CDR1 is MGHDK and CDR2 is SYGVNS. The CDR3: CASSEFWAKGEQYF. CDR3 coding DNA: TGTGCCAGCAGTGAATTTTGGGCAAAGGGCGAGCAGTACTTC.

The genes are TRBV7-2 and TRBJ2-3, with D possibly TRBD1 on 6 matching bases. CDR1 and CDR2 from the germline V gene are SGHTA and FQGNSA. The ends were cut back, 3 bases at V and 1 base at J, with 11 bases in the middle. CDR3 size: 15 residues. CDR3 in DNA: TGTGCCAGCAGCTTCCCGACAGGACGCACAGATACGCAGTATTTT. It translates to CASSFPTGRTDTQYF.

This clone was detected only once. V usage is TRBV11-2 and J usage is TRBJ1-1, with a possible D match to TRBD1 (5 bases). The V gene's germline CDR1 is SGHAT and CDR2 FQNNGV. Between the trimmed V and J ends, which lost 1 base and 14 bases, there was a span of 14 bases. CDR3 length: 12 amino acids. This CDR3 is CASSLAGREEFF. The CDR3 nucleotides read TGTGCCAGCAGCTTAGCGGGCAGGGAGGAGTTCTTT.

The V and J genes are TRBV5-4 and TRBJ1-1; D unresolved. V lost 0 bases and J 4 bases, leaving 7 bases between the germline ends. The germline gives CDR1 SGHNT, CDR2 YYREEE (reference sequence). This CDR3 comprises 13 residues. CDR3 nucleotide sequence: TGTGCCAGCAGCTTGGAGGAGAGCACTGAAGCTTTCTTT. This encodes CASSLEESTEAFF.

The CDR3 nucleotides are TGTGCCAGCAGCCGGACACAGGGTCAGTCTGGGGCCAACGTCCTGACTTTC. This gives the protein CASSRTQGQSGANVLTF. V usage is TRBV5-5 and J usage is TRBJ2-6; D may be TRBD1 (6 bases). The CDR3 contains 17 residues. Germline V gene data show CDR1 as SGHKS and CDR2 as YYEKEE (reference sequence). Trimming took 4 bases from V and 1 from J, leaving 15 bases between them. Full variable domain (rest looked up from reference TRBV5-5 and TRBJ2-6): DAGVTQSPTHLIKTRGQQVTLRCSPISGHKSVSWYQQVLGQGPQFIFQYYEKEERGRGNFPDRFSARQFPNYSSELNVNALLLGDSALYLCASSRTQGQSGANVLTFGAGSRLTVL.

This clone was recorded only once. In nucleotides, the CDR3 is TGTGCCAGCAGCTTTGGGGAGAACACTGAAGCTTTCTTT. This sequence encodes CASSFGENTEAFF. This chain uses TRBV7-3 with TRBJ1-1, with unresolved D. V was pared by 3 bases and J by 1 base, with 6 bases between. CDR3 length: 13 amino acids. The germline CDR1 and CDR2 sequences are SGHTA and FQGTGA.